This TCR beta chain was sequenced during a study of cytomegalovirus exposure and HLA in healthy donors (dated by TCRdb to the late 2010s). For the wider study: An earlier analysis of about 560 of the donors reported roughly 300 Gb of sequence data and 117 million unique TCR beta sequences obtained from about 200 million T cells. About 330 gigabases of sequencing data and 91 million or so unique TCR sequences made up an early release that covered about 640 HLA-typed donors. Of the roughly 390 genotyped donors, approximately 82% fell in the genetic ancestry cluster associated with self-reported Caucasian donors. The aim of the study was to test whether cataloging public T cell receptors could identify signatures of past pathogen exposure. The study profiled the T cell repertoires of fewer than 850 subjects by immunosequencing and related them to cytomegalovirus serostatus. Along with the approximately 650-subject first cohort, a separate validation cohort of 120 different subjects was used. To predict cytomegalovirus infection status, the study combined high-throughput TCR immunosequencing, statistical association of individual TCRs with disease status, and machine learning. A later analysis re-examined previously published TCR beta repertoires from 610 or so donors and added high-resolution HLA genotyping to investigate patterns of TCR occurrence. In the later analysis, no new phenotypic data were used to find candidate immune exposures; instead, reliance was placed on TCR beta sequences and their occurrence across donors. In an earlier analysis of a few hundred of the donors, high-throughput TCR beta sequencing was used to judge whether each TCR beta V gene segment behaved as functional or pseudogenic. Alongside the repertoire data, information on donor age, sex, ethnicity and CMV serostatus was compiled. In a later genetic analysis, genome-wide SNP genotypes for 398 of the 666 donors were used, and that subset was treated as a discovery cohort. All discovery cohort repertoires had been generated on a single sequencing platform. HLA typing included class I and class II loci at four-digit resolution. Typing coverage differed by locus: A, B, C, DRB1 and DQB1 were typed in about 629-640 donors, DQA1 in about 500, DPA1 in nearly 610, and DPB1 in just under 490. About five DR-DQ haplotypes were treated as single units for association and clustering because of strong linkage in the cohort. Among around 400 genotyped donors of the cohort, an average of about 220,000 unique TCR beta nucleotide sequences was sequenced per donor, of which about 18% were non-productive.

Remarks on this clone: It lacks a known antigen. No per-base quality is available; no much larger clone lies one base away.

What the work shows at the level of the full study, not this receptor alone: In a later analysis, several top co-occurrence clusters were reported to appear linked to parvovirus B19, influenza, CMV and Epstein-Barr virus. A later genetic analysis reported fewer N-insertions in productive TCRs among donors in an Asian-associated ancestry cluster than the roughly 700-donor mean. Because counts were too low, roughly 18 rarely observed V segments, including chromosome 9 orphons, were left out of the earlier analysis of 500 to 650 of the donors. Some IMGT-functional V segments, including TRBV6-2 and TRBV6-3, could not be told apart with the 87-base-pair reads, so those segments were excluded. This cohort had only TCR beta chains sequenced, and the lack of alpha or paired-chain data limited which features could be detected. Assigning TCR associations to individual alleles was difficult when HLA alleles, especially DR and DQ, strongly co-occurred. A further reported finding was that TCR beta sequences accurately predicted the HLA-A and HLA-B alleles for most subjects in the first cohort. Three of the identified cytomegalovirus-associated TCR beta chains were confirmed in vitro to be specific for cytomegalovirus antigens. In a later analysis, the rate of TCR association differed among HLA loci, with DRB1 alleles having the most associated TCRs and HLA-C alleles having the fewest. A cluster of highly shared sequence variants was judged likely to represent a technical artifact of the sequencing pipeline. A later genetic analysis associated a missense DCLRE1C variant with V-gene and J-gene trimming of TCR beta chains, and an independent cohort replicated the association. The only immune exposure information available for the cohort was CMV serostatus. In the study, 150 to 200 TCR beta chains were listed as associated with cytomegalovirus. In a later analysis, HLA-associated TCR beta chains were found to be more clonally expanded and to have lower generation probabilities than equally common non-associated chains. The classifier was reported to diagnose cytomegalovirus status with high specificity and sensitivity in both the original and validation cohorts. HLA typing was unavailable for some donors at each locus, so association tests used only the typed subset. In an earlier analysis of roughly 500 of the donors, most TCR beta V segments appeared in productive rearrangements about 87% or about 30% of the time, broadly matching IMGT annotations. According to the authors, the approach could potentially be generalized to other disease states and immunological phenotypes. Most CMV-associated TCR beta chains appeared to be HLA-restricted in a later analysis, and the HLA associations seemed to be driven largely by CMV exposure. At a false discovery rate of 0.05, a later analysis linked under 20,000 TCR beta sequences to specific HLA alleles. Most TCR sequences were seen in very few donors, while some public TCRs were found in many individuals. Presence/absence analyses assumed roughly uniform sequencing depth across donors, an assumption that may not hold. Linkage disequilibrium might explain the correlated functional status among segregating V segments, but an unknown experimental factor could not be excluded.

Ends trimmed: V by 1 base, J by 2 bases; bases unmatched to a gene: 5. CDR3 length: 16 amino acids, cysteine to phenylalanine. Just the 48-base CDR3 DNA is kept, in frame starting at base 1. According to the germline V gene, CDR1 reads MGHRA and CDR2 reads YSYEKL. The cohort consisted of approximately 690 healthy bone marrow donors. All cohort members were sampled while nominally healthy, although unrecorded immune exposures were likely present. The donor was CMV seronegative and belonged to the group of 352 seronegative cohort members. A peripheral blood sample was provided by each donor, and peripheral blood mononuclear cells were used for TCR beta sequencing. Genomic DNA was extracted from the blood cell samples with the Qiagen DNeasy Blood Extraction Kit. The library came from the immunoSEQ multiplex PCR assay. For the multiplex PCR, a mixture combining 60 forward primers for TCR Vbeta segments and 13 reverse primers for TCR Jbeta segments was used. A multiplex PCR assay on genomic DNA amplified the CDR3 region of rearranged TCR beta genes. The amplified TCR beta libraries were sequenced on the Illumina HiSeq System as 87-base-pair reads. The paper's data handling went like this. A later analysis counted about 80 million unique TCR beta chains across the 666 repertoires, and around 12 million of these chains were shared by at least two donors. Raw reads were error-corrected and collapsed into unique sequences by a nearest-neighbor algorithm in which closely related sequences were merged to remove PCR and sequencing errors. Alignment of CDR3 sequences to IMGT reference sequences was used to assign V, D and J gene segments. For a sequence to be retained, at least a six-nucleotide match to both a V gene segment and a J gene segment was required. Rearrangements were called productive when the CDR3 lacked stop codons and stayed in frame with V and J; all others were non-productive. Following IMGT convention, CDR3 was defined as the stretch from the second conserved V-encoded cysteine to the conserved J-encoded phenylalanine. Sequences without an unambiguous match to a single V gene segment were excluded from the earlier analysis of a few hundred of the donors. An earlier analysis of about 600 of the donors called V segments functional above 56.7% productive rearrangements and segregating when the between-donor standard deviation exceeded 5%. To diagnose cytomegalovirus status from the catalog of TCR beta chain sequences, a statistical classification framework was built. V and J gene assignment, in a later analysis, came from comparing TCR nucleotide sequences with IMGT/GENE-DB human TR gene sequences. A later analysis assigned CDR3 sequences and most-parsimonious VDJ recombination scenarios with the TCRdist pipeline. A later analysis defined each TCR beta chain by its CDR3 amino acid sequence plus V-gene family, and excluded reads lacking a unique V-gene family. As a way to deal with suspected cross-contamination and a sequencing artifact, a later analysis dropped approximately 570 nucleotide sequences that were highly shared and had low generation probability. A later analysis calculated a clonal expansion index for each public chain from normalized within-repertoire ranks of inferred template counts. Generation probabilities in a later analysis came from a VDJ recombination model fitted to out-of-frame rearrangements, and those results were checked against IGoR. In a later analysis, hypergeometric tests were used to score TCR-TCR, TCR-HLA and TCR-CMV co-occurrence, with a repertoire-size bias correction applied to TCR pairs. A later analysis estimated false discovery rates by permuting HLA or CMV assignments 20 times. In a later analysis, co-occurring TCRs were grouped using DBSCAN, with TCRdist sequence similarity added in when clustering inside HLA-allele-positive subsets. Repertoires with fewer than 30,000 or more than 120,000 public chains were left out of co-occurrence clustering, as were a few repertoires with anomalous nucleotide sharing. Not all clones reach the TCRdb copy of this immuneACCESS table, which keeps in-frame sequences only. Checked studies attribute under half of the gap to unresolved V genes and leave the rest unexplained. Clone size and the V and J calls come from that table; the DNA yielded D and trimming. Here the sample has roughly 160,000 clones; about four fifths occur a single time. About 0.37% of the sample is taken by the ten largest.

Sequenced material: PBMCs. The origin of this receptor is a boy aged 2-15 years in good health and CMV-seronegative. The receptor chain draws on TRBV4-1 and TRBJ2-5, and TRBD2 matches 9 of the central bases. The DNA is TGCGCCAGCAGCCAAGGACTAGCGGTGGGTCAAGAGACCCAGTACTTC. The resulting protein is CASSQGLAVGQETQYF.